Described below is a single T cell receptor (beta chain) sequence and its context. Its antigen is currently not known. Base qualities are not recorded, but no much larger clone differs from it by a single base. The sample belongs to a study of T cell changes during pregnancy in multiple sclerosis (dated by TCRdb to the late 2010s). In terms of the full investigation: Changes in the T cell repertoire over the course of pregnancy were examined in this study in women with multiple sclerosis.

From a lookup of the germline V gene, CDR1 and CDR2 are MGHRA and YSYEKL. V is pared back by 1 base and J by 9 bases, with 22 bases lying between the germline termini. The CDR3 starts with the cysteine, ends with the phenylalanine, and has 17 residues. Kept here is only the CDR3 DNA, which spans 51 bases and is read in frame from base 1. Preparation of the library involved the immunoSEQ multiplex PCR assay. TCRdb took this table from immuneACCESS and kept in-frame rearrangements with V and J called. Such tables lack part of the clones; where checked against another copy, unresolved V genes explain under half of the gap, and the rest is unexplained. The sample data list about 52,000 clones, and 85% to 95% of these were observed just once. The top ten constitute 0.37% of the sample.

The specimen was CD4+ T cells from peripheral blood mononuclear cells, collected before pregnancy. The rearranged chain carries TRBV4-1 and TRBJ2-1; TRBD2 is possibly the D segment (5 matching bases). The receptor was derived from a female donor with multiple sclerosis, enrolled in a pregnancy study. The CDR3 reads as follows: CASSQVKIASEGSEQFF. In nucleotides, the sequence is TGCGCCAGCAGCCAAGTAAAGATAGCGTCAGAAGGGAGTGAGCAGTTCTTC.